Listed below are T cell receptor beta chains from one sample, sequenced in a study of OX40 agonist ivuxolimab in advanced cancers. This table comes from immunoSEQ multiplex PCR, and its TCRdb copy is limited to in-frame clones, with some not included. The data contain about 81,000 clones, about 88% of them singletons. Sample: CD4+ or CD8+ T cells sorted from blood, taken in a trial of the OX40 agonist ivuxolimab. The receptors derive from an adult with an advanced solid tumor such as melanoma, head and neck, liver or kidney cancer. Each CDR3 is given with its conserved first and last residue. A D gene is named only where the DNA matches it firmly. The size field is filled for only some rows; it gives once, few, many or a size class.

TRBJ1-2	TRBV29-1	-	TRBD1	14	TGCAGCGTTGCCGAGGGGGCGCGGGGCTATGGCTACACCTTC	CSVAEGARGYGYTF
TRBJ1-2	TRBV25-1	once	-	11	TGTGCCAGCAGAGAAGGGTATGGCTACACCTTC	CASREGYGYTF
TRBJ2-1	TRBV7-3	-	-	14	TGTGCCAGCAGCTTCGGGACTCCCCCCGATGAGCAGTTCTTC	CASSFGTPPDEQFF
TRBJ2-3	TRBV30	-	TRBD1	14	TGTGCCTGGAGTTTAGGGGGCGCGGAAGATACGCAGTATTTT	CAWSLGGAEDTQYF
TRBJ2-2	TRBV11-2	-	-	17	TGTGCCAGCAGCTTAGCCTCGGGGTACGCGAACACCGGGGAGCTGTTTTTT	CASSLASGYANTGELFF
TRBJ2-7	TRBV11-2	few	-	13	TGTGCCAGCAGCCCTCGATCCGTATACGAGCAGTACTTC	CASSPRSVYEQYF
TRBJ2-5	TRBV29-1	few	-	11	TGCAGCGTTGCACATTTGGAGACCCAGTACTTC	CSVAHLETQYF
TRBJ2-5	TRBV19	-	TRBD2	16	TGTGCCAGTAGTCCCTCCGGGACTAGCGGGGGAGAGACCCAGTACTTC	CASSPSGTSGGETQYF
TRBJ2-1	TRBV7-2	-	-	13	TGTGCCAGCAGTTTCACAGGGTGGAATGAGCAGTTCTTC	CASSFTGWNEQFF
TRBJ2-7	TRBV7-2	-	TRBD2	16	TGTGCCAGCAGCTTAGGAAGACTAGCGGGTACCTACGAGCAGTACTTC	CASSLGRLAGTYEQYF
TRBJ2-3	TRBV5-1	-	TRBD2	16	TGCGCCAGCAGCCCCGGGACTAGCGGGGGCGCAGATACGCAGTATTTT	CASSPGTSGGADTQYF
TRBJ2-5	TRBV5-1	-	-	15	TGCGCCAGCAGCGCTCTGCCTCGACCCCAAGAGACCCAGTACTTC	CASSALPRPQETQYF
TRBJ1-3	TRBV19	once	-	14	TGTGCCAGTAGTATAGAGGACGGAAGAAACACCATATATTTT	CASSIEDGRNTIYF
TRBJ1-2	TRBV6-5	medium-sized	-	14	TGTGCCAGCAGTTTAAACCGGGATAACTATGGCTACACCTTC	CASSLNRDNYGYTF
TRBJ2-1	TRBV6-6	-	TRBD2	14	TGTGCCAGCAGAAAAGGACTAGCGGGGGGGGAGCAGTTCTTC	CASRKGLAGGEQFF
TRBJ2-3	TRBV7-3	-	-	15	TGTGCCAGCAGCCCCCGGAGGTCCGGCACAGATACGCAGTATTTT	CASSPRRSGTDTQYF
TRBJ1-3	TRBV28	once	-	15	TGTGCCAGCAGTGAGGACAGTCACTCTGGAAACACCATATATTTT	CASSEDSHSGNTIYF
TRBJ1-4	TRBV2	-	TRBD1	14	TGTGCCAGCACCGGACAGGGACTGGGCGAAAAACTGTTTTTT	CASTGQGLGEKLFF
TRBJ2-1	TRBV5-1	once	TRBD2	16	TGCGCCAGCAGCAAAGGACTAGCGGGAGTTGGAAATGAGCAGTTCTTC	CASSKGLAGVGNEQFF
TRBJ1-1	TRBV28	few	-	13	TGTGCCAGCGCTTACTCCGGGACCGAGGAAGCTTTCTTT	CASAYSGTEEAFF
TRBJ2-7	TRBV27	few	-	13	TGTGCCAGCAGTTTAGAGGGCGGCTACGAGCAGTACTTC	CASSLEGGYEQYF
TRBJ2-5	TRBV9	-	-	14	TGTGCCAGCAGCGTAGATGGGGGTGGAGAGACCCAGTACTTC	CASSVDGGGETQYF
TRBJ2-1	TRBV4-1	-	-	16	TGCGCCAGCAGCCACGAAGCGGCTGACTCCTACAATGAGCAGTTCTTC	CASSHEAADSYNEQFF
TRBJ2-5	TRBV19	-	-	13	TGTGCCAGTAGTTCAGACAGGAAAGAGACCCAGTACTTC	CASSSDRKETQYF
TRBJ2-1	TRBV25-1	-	TRBD1	13	TGTGCCAGCAGTGCCCTTACGGACAGGGAGCAGTTCTTC	CASSALTDREQFF
TRBJ2-2	TRBV27	-	-	14	TGTGCCAGCAGTTTGTCCAGCCAAACCGGGGAGCTGTTTTTT	CASSLSSQTGELFF
TRBJ2-2	TRBV12-5	-	TRBD2	16	TGTGCTAGTGCCCAGGGACTAGCGGGGATCACCGGGGAGCTGTTTTTT	CASAQGLAGITGELFF
TRBJ1-4	TRBV7-6	-	-	15	TGTGCCAGCAGCTTATCGGATGCAACTAATGAAAAACTGTTTTTT	CASSLSDATNEKLFF
TRBJ2-7	TRBV15	-	-	14	TGTGCCACCAGCAGAGGGGCAGCCATCTACGAGCAGTACTTC	CATSRGAAIYEQYF
TRBJ2-2	TRBV28	few	-	11	TGTGCCAGCAGTTTGTACGGGGAGCTGTTTTTT	CASSLYGELFF
TRBJ2-2	TRBV15	-	-	16	TGTGCCACCAGCGACGTCAGCCTACTAAACACCGGGGAGCTGTTTTTT	CATSDVSLLNTGELFF
TRBJ2-1	TRBV4-2	-	TRBD2	17	TGTGCCAGCAGCCATCCGACTAGCGGAAGCTCCTACAATGAGCAGTTCTTC	CASSHPTSGSSYNEQFF
TRBJ2-3	TRBV12-1	-	-	11	TGTGCCAGCAGCCGAACAGATACGCAGTATTTT	CASSRTDTQYF
TRBJ1-1	TRBV7-5	-	-	16	TGTGCCAGAAGCACCACCAGGGGGTTCTGGGACACTGAAGCTTTCTTT	CARSTTRGFWDTEAFF
TRBJ1-2	TRBV7-9	once	TRBD1	19	TGTGCCAGCAGCTTAGGCGAAAGGTCCGGGACAGGGACGAGCTATGGCTACACCTTC	CASSLGERSGTGTSYGYTF
TRBJ1-2	TRBV7-9	-	TRBD1	13	TGTGCCAGCAGTGAAAACAGGGGCTATGGCTACACCTTC	CASSENRGYGYTF
TRBJ2-2	TRBV30	once	-	14	TGTGCCTGGAATCCAACAGCGAACACCGGGGAGCTGTTTTTT	CAWNPTANTGELFF
TRBJ1-1	TRBV4-2	-	-	12	TGTGCCAGCATGCCTGGGAACACTGAAGCTTTCTTT	CASMPGNTEAFF
TRBJ1-2	TRBV7-2	-	-	12	TGTGCCAGCAGCCCCACGGAGTATGGCTACACCTTC	CASSPTEYGYTF
TRBJ2-7	TRBV30	-	-	14	TGTGCCTGGAGTGGAGGAAGTAACTCCTACGAGCAGTACTTC	CAWSGGSNSYEQYF
TRBJ1-4	TRBV7-8	-	-	14	TGTGCCAGCAGCTTTGACAGCCGTAATGAAAAACTGTTTTTT	CASSFDSRNEKLFF
TRBJ1-5	TRBV19	-	-	16	TGTGCCAGTAGTATCCCGGCAGCGTATAGCAATCAGCCCCAGCATTTT	CASSIPAAYSNQPQHF
TRBJ2-7	TRBV29-1	-	-	14	TGCAGCGTCGCACCCGCAGGGGGGTCCTACGAGCAGTACTTC	CSVAPAGGSYEQYF
TRBJ1-5	TRBV10-3	-	-	15	TGTGCCATCAGTGAGACGAGCCTGTTTTTTCAGCCCCAGCATTTT	CAISETSLFFQPQHF
TRBJ1-2	TRBV6-5	-	-	11	TGTGCCAGCGGGGATAACTATGGCTACACCTTC	CASGDNYGYTF
TRBJ1-1	TRBV15	once	-	17	TGTGCCACCAGCAGAGATTTTTCCTTTGGGGGGTACACTGAAGCTTTCTTT	CATSRDFSFGGYTEAFF
TRBJ2-2	TRBV6-4	once	TRBD1	16	TGTGCCAGCAGTGACAAGGGGGCCCTGGACACCGGGGAGCTGTTTTTT	CASSDKGALDTGELFF